Listed below are T cell receptor beta chains from one sample, sequenced in a study of spatial heterogeneity in lung cancer. A single record per CDR3 protein comes from TCRdb applying MiXCR to the 5' RACE reads. Seen here are roughly 80,000 distinct CDR3 sequences, about 8% observed once, and the top ten hold 6.8%. Sequenced material: PBMCs, taken at surgery. The source is a male donor with early-stage non-small cell lung cancer. Both conserved end residues are part of each CDR3. Each record gives: clone size, V gene, J gene, D gene, CDR3 protein, CDR3 DNA. A D gene is named only where the DNA matches it firmly. Some rows have no size entry. The others give once, few or many, or a class for an expanded clone.

>few|TRBV11-3|TRBJ1-1|NA
CASSLETEAFF
TGTGCCAGCAGCTTGGAAACTGAAGCTTTCTTT
>NA|TRBV7-7|TRBJ2-5|NA
CASSLAGTPQETQYF
TGTGCTAGCAGCTTAGCCGGGACACCTCAAGAGACCCAGTACTTC
>many|TRBV7-9|TRBJ2-3|NA
CASSLGGITDTQYF
TGTGCCAGCAGCTTGGGCGGGATCACAGATACGCAGTATTTT
>many|TRBV27|TRBJ2-6|TRBD1
CASSLRGQTLSGANVLTF
TGTGCCAGCAGTTTACGGGGACAGACACTCTCTGGGGCCAACGTCCTGACTTTC
>few|TRBV7-2|TRBJ2-3|NA
CASSLTPTTHTDTQYF
TGTGCCAGCAGCTTGACACCGACAACGCACACAGATACGCAGTATTTT
>many|TRBV2|TRBJ2-1|TRBD2
CASRRLTSGPYNEQFF
TGTGCCAGCAGGCGCCTGACTAGCGGTCCCTACAATGAGCAGTTCTTC
>few|TRBV11-3|TRBJ1-1|TRBD1
CASSARLDRVTEAFF
TGTGCCAGCAGCGCGAGACTTGACAGGGTGACTGAAGCTTTCTTT
>few|TRBV20-1|TRBJ1-3|NA
CSARDRGTGNTIYF
TGCAGTGCTAGAGATAGGGGGACTGGAAACACCATATATTTT
>many|TRBV29-1|TRBJ1-2|TRBD1
CSVASTGGIYGYTF
TGCAGCGTTGCCTCGACAGGGGGCATCTATGGCTACACCTTC
>NA|TRBV30|TRBJ1-1|NA
CAGIWMIVRGSPGGTEAFF
TGTGCCGGGATCTGGATGATCGTACGGGGGTCTCCAGGAGGCACTGAAGCTTTCTTT